Each of the 4 T cell receptor beta chains below was sequenced from the same sample in a study of monozygotic twins with inflammatory bowel disease. TCRdb re-called the 5' RACE reads; every CDR3 protein appears as one record, without DNA. This table holds about 140,000 distinct CDR3 sequences. Sequenced material: blood. The receptors come from a human donor with ulcerative colitis or Crohn's disease, or a healthy co-twin of an affected twin (not recorded which).

The CDR3 protein is CASSSTPTNSPLHF. This chain links TRBV7-2 with TRBJ1-6. Germline V gene lookup returns CDR1 SGHTA and CDR2 FQGNSA. CDR3 length equals 14 residues.

The J gene is TRBJ2-1, the V gene TRBV20-1. Germline V gives CDR1 DFQATT, CDR2 SNEGSKA (reference sequence). CDR3 size: 11 residues. The CDR3 loop is CSALNGFQQFF.

V usage is TRBV6-2 or TRBV6-3 and J usage is TRBJ2-5; absent DNA, TCRdb's TRBD1 call cannot be checked. This CDR3 is built from 12 residues. CDR1 is MNHEY and CDR2 is SVGEGT in the germline V gene. This chain's CDR3 is CAAGGLLKTQYF.

The chain links TRBV13 to TRBJ1-6; TCRdb's assignment of TRBD1 cannot be checked, as there is no DNA. The CDR3 consists of 18 residues. Per germline, CDR1 PRHDT and CDR2 FYEKMQ (reference sequence). The chain's CDR3 is CASSLRGGSTSYNSPLHF.